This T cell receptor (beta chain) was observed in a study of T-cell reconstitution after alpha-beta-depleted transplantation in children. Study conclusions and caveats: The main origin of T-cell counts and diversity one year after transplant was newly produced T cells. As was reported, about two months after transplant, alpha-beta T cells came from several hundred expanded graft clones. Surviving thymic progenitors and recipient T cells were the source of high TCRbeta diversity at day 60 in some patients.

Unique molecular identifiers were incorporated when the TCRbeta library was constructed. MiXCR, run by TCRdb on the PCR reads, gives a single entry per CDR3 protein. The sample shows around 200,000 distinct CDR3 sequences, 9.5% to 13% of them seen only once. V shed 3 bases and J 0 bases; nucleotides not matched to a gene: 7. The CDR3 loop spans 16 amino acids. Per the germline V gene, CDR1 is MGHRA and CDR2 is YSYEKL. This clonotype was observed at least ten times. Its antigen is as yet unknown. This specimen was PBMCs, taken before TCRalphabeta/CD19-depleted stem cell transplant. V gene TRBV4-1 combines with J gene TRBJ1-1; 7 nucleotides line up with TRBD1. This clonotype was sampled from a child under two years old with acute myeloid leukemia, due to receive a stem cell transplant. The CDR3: CASSQSQGLLNTEAFF. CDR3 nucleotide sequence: TGCGCCAGCAGCCAGTCACAGGGGCTTTTGAACACTGAAGCTTTCTTT.